This T cell receptor beta chain was captured by sequencing in a study of T cell changes during pregnancy in multiple sclerosis. This CDR3 spans 16 amino acids. Germline V CDR1 and CDR2: SGHVS, FQNEAQ. Trimming shortened V by 5 bases and J by 6 bases, and 21 bases separated the two germline ends. Produced via immunoSEQ multiplex PCR; TCRdb's table is partial and in-frame only. The profile shows tens of thousands of clones, around nine tenths of them singletons. This clonotype was obtained from a female donor in good health, enrolled as a control in a pregnancy study. The chain has TRBV7-8 and TRBJ2-3, with D possibly TRBD2 on 6 matching bases. The material was peripheral blood, obtained in the first trimester of pregnancy. The DNA for the CDR3 is TGTGCCAGCAGCCTACCGGGACTCCCAAAAGGTGATACGCAGTATTTT. This codes for CASSLPGLPKGDTQYF.